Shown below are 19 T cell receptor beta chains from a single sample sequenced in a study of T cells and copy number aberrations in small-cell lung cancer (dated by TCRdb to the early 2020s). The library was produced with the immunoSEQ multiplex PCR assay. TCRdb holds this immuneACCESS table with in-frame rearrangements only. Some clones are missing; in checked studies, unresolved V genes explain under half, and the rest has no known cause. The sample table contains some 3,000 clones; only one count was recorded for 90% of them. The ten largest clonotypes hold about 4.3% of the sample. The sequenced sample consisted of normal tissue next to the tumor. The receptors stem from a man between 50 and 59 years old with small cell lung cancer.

CDR3 nucleotides: TGTGCCTGGAGTAGGATGGGGGCAGGTTTAAGCTACACCTTC. Its protein is CAWSRMGAGLSYTF. The chain uses TRBV30 and TRBJ1-2; the D gene is possibly TRBD1 (6 bases). V lost 2 bases and J 9 bases, leaving 19 bases between the germline ends. The CDR3 contains 14 residues. CDR1 is GTSNPN, CDR2 SVGIG, per germline (reference sequence).

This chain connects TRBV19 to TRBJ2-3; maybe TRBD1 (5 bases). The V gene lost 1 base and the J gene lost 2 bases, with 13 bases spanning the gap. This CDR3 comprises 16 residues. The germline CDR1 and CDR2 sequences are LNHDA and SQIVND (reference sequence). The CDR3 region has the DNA TGTGCCAGTAGTATAGGACTGGGGCAGCCCACAGATACGCAGTATTTT. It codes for CASSIGLGQPTDTQYF.

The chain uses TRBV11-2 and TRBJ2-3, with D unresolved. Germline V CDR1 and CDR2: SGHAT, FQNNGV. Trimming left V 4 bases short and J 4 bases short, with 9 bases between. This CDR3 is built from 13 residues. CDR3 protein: CASSSIPADTQYF. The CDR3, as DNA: TGTGCCAGCAGCTCAATCCCGGCAGATACGCAGTATTTT.

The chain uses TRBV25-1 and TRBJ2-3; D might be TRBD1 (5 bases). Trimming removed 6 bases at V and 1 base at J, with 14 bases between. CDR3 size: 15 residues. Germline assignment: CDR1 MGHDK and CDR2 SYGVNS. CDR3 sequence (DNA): TGTGCCAGCAGCAGCAGGGCGGCGCGCACAGATACGCAGTATTTT. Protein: CASSSRAARTDTQYF.

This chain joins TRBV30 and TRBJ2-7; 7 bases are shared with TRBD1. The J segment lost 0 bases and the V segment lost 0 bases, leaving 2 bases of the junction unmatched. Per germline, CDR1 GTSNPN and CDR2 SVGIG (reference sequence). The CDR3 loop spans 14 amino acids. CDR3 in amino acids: CAWSVTGSSYEQYF. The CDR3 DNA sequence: TGTGCCTGGAGTGTGACAGGGAGCTCCTACGAGCAGTACTTC.

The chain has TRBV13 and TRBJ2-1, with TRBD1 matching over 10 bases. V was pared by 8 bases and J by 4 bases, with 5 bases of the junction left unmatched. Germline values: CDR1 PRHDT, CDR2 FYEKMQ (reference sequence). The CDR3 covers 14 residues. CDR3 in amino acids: CASGTGAKYNEQFF. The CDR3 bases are TGTGCCAGCGGGACAGGGGCGAAATACAATGAGCAGTTCTTC.

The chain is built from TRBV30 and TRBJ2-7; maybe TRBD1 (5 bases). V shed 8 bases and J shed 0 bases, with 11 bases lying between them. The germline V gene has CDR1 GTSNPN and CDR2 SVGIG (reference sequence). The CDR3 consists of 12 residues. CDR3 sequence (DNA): TGTGCCGGAAAAGACAGCTCCTACGAGCAGTACTTC. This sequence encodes CAGKDSSYEQYF. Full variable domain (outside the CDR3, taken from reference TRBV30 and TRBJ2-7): SQTIHQWPATLVQPVGSPLSLECTVEGTSNPNLYWYRQAAGRGLQLLFYSVGIGQISSEVPQNLSASRPQDRQFILSSKKLLLSDSGFYLCAGKDSSYEQYFGPGTRLTVT.

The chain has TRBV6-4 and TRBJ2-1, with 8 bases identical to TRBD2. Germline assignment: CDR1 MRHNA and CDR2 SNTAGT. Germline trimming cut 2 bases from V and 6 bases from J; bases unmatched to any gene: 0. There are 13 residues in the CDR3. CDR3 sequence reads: CASSDGTSNEQFF. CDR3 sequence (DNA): TGTGCCAGCAGTGACGGGACTAGCAATGAGCAGTTCTTC.

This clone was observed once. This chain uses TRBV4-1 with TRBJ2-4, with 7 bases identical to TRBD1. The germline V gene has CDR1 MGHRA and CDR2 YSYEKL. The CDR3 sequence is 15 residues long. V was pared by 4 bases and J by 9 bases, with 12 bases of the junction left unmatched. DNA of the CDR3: TGCGCCAGCAGCCGCCAGGCACAGGGGAGCGTCATTCAGTACTTC. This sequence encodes CASSRQAQGSVIQYF.

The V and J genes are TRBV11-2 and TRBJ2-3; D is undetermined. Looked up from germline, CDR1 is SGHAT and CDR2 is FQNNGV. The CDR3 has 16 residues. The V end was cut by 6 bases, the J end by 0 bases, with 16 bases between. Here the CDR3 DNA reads TGTGCCAGCAGTCCTGGGGTGGCGTTTAGCACAGATACGCAGTATTTT. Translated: CASSPGVAFSTDTQYF.

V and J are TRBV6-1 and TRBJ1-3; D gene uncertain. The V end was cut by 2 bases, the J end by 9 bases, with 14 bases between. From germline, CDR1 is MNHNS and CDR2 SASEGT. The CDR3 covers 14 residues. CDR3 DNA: TGTGCCAGCAGTGAAATGTGGTCAGCGAGCACCATATATTTT. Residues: CASSEMWSASTIYF.

The CDR3 loop is CASSEGQGAGEKLFF. In DNA form, the CDR3 reads TGTGCCAGCAGTGAAGGGCAGGGGGCGGGGGAAAAACTGTTTTTT. This sequence joins TRBV6-1 and TRBJ1-4, with TRBD1 matching 8 bases. With V trimmed by 1 base and J by 8 bases, 6 bases remained unmatched. The CDR3 length is 15 residues. CDR1 and CDR2 from the germline V gene are MNHNS and SASEGT.

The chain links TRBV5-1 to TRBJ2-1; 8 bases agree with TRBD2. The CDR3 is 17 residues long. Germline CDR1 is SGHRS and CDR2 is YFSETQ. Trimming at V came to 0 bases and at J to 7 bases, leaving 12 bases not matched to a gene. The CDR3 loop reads CASSLAGVAGGVNEQFF. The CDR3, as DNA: TGCGCCAGCAGCTTGGCGGGGGTTGCGGGAGGTGTGAATGAGCAGTTCTTC.

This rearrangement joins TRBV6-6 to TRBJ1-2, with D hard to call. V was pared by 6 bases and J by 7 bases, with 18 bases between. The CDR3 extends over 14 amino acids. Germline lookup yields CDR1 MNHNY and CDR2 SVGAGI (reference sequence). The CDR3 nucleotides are TGTGCCAGCAGCCTAGGCGACTTTCTTGGTGGCTACACCTTC. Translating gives CASSLGDFLGGYTF.

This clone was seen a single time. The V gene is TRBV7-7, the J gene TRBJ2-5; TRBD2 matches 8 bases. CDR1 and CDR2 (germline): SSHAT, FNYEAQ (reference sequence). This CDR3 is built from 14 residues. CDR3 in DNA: TGTGCTAGTAGCTACGGGACTAGTCGCGAGACCCAGTACTTC. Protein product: CASSYGTSRETQYF.

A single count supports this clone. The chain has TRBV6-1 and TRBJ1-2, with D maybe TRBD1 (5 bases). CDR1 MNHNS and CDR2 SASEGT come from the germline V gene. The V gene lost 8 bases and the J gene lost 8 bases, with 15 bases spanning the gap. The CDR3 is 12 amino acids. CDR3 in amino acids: CASGDYPRGYTF. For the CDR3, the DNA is TGTGCCAGCGGGGACTACCCAAGAGGCTACACCTTC.

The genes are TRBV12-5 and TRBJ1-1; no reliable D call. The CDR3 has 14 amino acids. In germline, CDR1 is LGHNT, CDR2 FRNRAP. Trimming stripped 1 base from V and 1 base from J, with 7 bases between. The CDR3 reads CASGLDLGNTEAFF. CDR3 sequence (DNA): TGTGCTAGTGGTTTGGATCTTGGGAACACTGAAGCTTTCTTT.

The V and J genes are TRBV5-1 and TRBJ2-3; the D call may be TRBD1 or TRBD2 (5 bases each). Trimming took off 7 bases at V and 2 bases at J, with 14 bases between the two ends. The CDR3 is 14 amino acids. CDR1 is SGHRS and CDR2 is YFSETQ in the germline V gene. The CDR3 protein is CASHRDPSTDTQYF. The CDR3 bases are TGCGCCAGCCATCGGGACCCCTCCACAGATACGCAGTATTTT.

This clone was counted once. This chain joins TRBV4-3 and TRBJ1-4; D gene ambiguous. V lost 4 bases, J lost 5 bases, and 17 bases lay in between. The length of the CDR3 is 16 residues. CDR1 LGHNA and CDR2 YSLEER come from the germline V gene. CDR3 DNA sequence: TGCGCCAGCAGCCCCCGTTACCCGCGGTGGAATGAAAAACTGTTTTTT. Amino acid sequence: CASSPRYPRWNEKLFF.